These 26 T cell receptor beta chains were sequenced from one sample in a study of blood T cell repertoires in COVID-19. Data came from immunoSEQ multiplex PCR; TCRdb stores just in-frame clones and leaves some out. The sample carries 350,000 to 400,000 clones, roughly 90% recorded once. The sample was peripheral blood. The origin of the receptors is a man in his late teens or twenties with active or convalescent COVID-19.

The chain employs TRBV5-1 and TRBJ2-5; 9 bases align to TRBD1. Trimming at V came to 3 bases and at J to 3 bases, leaving 9 bases not matched to a gene. The length of the CDR3 is 16 residues. CDR1 SGHRS and CDR2 YFSETQ come from the germline V gene. This CDR3 is CASSSLPGQGKETQYF. The CDR3 bases are TGCGCCAGCAGCTCATTACCGGGACAGGGAAAAGAGACCCAGTACTTC.

J is TRBJ2-5 and V is TRBV7-2, with 10 bases lining up with TRBD2. This CDR3 has 17 amino acids. J gave up 2 bases and V 5 bases, and 11 bases lay outside the gene matches. From germline, CDR1 is SGHTA and CDR2 FQGNSA. The CDR3 coding sequence is TGTGCCAGCAGCGAAAAGGGTAGCGGGGGGTATCAAGAGACCCAGTACTTC. Amino acids: CASSEKGSGGYQETQYF.

The J gene is TRBJ1-2, the V gene TRBV7-9; 7 positions match TRBD1. Germline values: CDR1 SEHNR, CDR2 FQNEAQ (reference sequence). After removal of 3 bases from V and 4 bases from J, the junction contained 5 bases not matched to a gene. The CDR3 is 14 residues long. The CDR3, as DNA: TGTGCCAGCAGCTTTGGACAGGAGTTCTATGGCTACACCTTC. As protein: CASSFGQEFYGYTF.

The rearrangement uses TRBV24-1 and TRBJ2-7, with D unresolved. V lost 3 bases and J lost 5, with 13 bases in between. The CDR3 runs to 14 residues. Germline V lookup: CDR1 KGHDR, CDR2 SFDVKD. The CDR3 DNA follows: TGTGCCACCAGTGATACACAGAATCTCAACGAGCAGTACTTC. Its protein is CATSDTQNLNEQYF.

The rearrangement uses TRBV19 and TRBJ1-5, with TRBD1 as a possible D gene (6 bases). This CDR3 contains 17 residues. CDR1 LNHDA and CDR2 SQIVND come from the germline V gene (reference sequence). V lost 3 bases and J lost 0, with 15 bases in between. CDR3 sequence reads: CASSIVWTVYSNQPQHF. In nucleotides, the CDR3 is TGTGCCAGTAGTATTGTTTGGACAGTTTATAGCAATCAGCCCCAGCATTTT.

The CDR3 region is CASSLNIRDRAHSEAFF. In DNA form, the CDR3 reads TGTGCCAGCTCACTGAACATCCGGGACAGGGCCCATTCTGAAGCTTTCTTT. The chain recombines TRBV18 with TRBJ1-1, with TRBD1 matching over 9 bases. The CDR3 is made up of 17 amino acids. Per the germline V gene, CDR1 is KGHSH and CDR2 is LQKENI. The J segment lost 6 bases and the V segment lost 4 bases, leaving 15 bases of the junction unmatched.

This chain links TRBV7-9 with TRBJ2-7; 7 bases map to TRBD1. CDR1 is SEHNR, CDR2 FQNEAQ, per germline (reference sequence). The V and J ends lost 4 bases and 8 bases, in that order; junction bases with no gene match: 5. There are 12 residues in the CDR3. The CDR3 protein is CASSSGQYKQYF. In DNA, the CDR3 is TGTGCCAGCAGCTCGGGACAGTATAAGCAGTACTTC.

This chain joins TRBV25-1 and TRBJ1-6; TRBD1 matches at 9 bases. The CDR3 has 18 amino acids. Germline CDR1 and CDR2: MGHDK and SYGVNS. With V trimmed by 1 base and J by 8 bases, 12 bases remained unmatched. CDR3 protein: CASSESKPGTGSYSPLHF. CDR3 DNA: TGTGCCAGCAGTGAATCCAAGCCCGGGACAGGGTCATATTCACCCCTCCACTTT.

The rearrangement joins TRBV2 to TRBJ1-4; 9 bases agree with TRBD1. Germline-derived CDR1 and CDR2 are SNHLY and FYNNEI. CDR3 length: 15 amino acids. The junction had 5 bases not matched to a gene; V was cut back by 6 bases and J by 3 bases. DNA of the CDR3: TGTGCCAGCAGGGTACAGGGGGCAGCTAATGAAAAACTGTTTTTT. Translating it yields CASRVQGAANEKLFF.

The rearrangement joins TRBV23-1 to TRBJ1-3; no definite D call. TRBV23-1 is designated an ORF whose function remains uncertain. Trimming left V 0 bases short and J 4 bases short, with 10 bases between. The CDR3 has 15 residues. CDR3 loop: CASSQSGGGGNTIYF. Written as DNA, the CDR3 is TGCGCCAGCAGTCAATCGGGAGGAGGGGGAAACACCATATATTTT.

The chain has TRBV19 and TRBJ2-5, with D possibly being TRBD1 (6 bases). With 5 bases removed from V and 5 bases from J, the gap between germline ends came to 18 bases. Germline values: CDR1 LNHDA, CDR2 SQIVND (reference sequence). CDR3 length: 15 amino acids. The CDR3, as DNA: TGTGCCAGTAGTGACTCCCCTCAGGGGTTGGAGACCCAGTACTTC. Residues: CASSDSPQGLETQYF.

J is TRBJ2-1 and V is TRBV29-1; D possibly corresponds to TRBD1 (6 bases). V was trimmed by 2 bases and J by 0 bases, leaving 8 bases between them. Per germline, CDR1 SQVTM and CDR2 ANQGSEA. The CDR3 sequence is 14 residues long. CDR3 in amino acids: CSVEKGVSYNEQFF. CDR3 DNA sequence: TGCAGCGTTGAAAAGGGGGTCTCCTACAATGAGCAGTTCTTC.

The DNA for the CDR3 is TGTGCCAGCAGAGGTCTAGCGAACTCCTACAATGAGCAGTTCTTC. It translates to CASRGLANSYNEQFF. The chain carries TRBV4-2 and TRBJ2-1; a weak D match, TRBD2 (6 bases). Germline loops: CDR1 LGHNA, CDR2 YNFKEQ. The CDR3 extends over 15 amino acids. The V end was cut by 6 bases, the J end by 0 bases, with 12 bases between.

The chain recombines TRBV19 with TRBJ2-1; TRBD2 is a possible D gene (6 bases). This CDR3 is 13 amino acids long. In germline, CDR1 is LNHDA, CDR2 SQIVND (reference sequence). Trimming pared 7 bases from V and 6 bases from J, leaving 13 bases between. The CDR3 sequence is CASKRRGGNEQFF. CDR3 DNA: TGTGCCAGTAAGAGGCGGGGCGGCAATGAGCAGTTCTTC.

The chain combines TRBV18 with TRBJ1-1; D not resolved. V dropped 4 bases and J dropped 3 bases, with 21 bases sitting between them. The CDR3 consists of 17 residues. The germline gives CDR1 KGHSH, CDR2 LQKENI. The CDR3 DNA sequence: TGTGCCAGCTCACTTATTAAGGAGAGGGAGGCATACACTGAAGCTTTCTTT. Its protein product is CASSLIKEREAYTEAFF.

This clone has only a few counts. The chain joins TRBV7-9 to TRBJ1-2; D is perhaps TRBD1 (6 bases). V was trimmed by 5 bases and J by 6 bases, leaving 16 bases between them. The CDR3 has 14 residues. Germline loops: CDR1 SEHNR, CDR2 FQNEAQ (reference sequence). The DNA for the CDR3 is TGTGCCAGCAGCGTAGTCGGGGGGCTCGATGGCTACACCTTC. Its translation is CASSVVGGLDGYTF.

V usage is TRBV27 and J usage is TRBJ1-6; 10 bases are a match to TRBD1. From germline, CDR1 is MNHEY and CDR2 SMNVEV (reference sequence). With 0 bases clipped from V and 7 bases from J, the junction kept 0 bases outside the gene matches. The CDR3 runs to 15 residues. The CDR3 spells CASSLSTGGNSPLHF. Here the CDR3 DNA reads TGTGCCAGCAGTTTATCGACAGGGGGCAATTCACCCCTCCACTTT.

The chain combines TRBV5-5 with TRBJ1-5; D not certain. The CDR3 is 12 amino acids. With 4 bases removed from V and 5 bases from J, the gap between germline ends came to 7 bases. The V gene's germline CDR1 is SGHKS and CDR2 YYEKEE (reference sequence). The CDR3 DNA sequence: TGTGCCAGCAGCAACCGGGATCAGCCCCAGCATTTT. As protein: CASSNRDQPQHF.

This chain links TRBV6-5 with TRBJ1-5; tentatively, D is TRBD1 (5 bases). V was cut by 4 bases and J by 5 bases, with 15 bases left in between. Germline V CDR1 and CDR2: MNHEY, SVGAGI. This CDR3 region has 15 residues. Here the CDR3 reads CASSSDSWRDQPQHF. The CDR3 DNA sequence: TGTGCCAGCAGTTCCGACAGTTGGAGGGATCAGCCCCAGCATTTT.

The chain is built from TRBV28 and TRBJ2-5; D is possibly TRBD2 (6 bases). Trimming took 3 bases from V and 5 from J, leaving 16 bases between them. Germline V CDR1 and CDR2: MDHEN, SYDVKM. This CDR3 region has 15 residues. The CDR3 loop is CASSFLADRKETQYF. The CDR3 DNA sequence: TGTGCCAGCAGTTTCTTAGCGGATAGGAAGGAGACCCAGTACTTC.

The rearrangement links TRBV10-3 to TRBJ2-7; 8 positions match TRBD2. Trimming cost V 3 bases and J 3 bases; bases outside gene matches: 10. Looked up from germline, CDR1 is ENHRY and CDR2 is SYGVKD. The CDR3 runs to 16 residues. The CDR3 sequence: CAISDYDGRGNYEQYF. In DNA, the CDR3 is TGTGCCATCAGTGATTACGACGGGAGGGGCAACTACGAGCAGTACTTC.

The CDR3, as DNA: TGTGCCAGCAGCAAAGTAGGAGACCGAGGGAGCTCCTACAATGAGCAGTTCTTC. Translation: CASSKVGDRGSSYNEQFF. The chain uses TRBV21-1 and TRBJ2-1; the table gives TRBD2 as D, unverified against the DNA. TRBV21-1 corresponds to a pseudogene. The CDR3 spans 18 residues.

This clone was seen just once. In DNA form, the CDR3 reads TGTGCCAGCAGTTCCTTAACTAGCGGGACTGATGAGCAGTTCTTC. Residues: CASSSLTSGTDEQFF. The J gene is TRBJ2-1, the V gene TRBV6-2 or TRBV6-3; 10 nucleotides align to TRBD2. The CDR3 totals 15 residues. Germline V gene lookup returns CDR1 MNHEY and CDR2 SVGEGT. V lost 4 bases to trimming and J lost 8 bases; unmatched junction nucleotides: 8.

The rearrangement links TRBV7-2 to TRBJ1-3; the match to TRBD1 covers 7 bases. This CDR3 has 16 amino acids. The ends lost 4 bases at V and 0 bases at J; junction bases unmatched: 6. In germline, CDR1 is SGHTA, CDR2 FQGNSA. The CDR3 loop is CASSWDSSLSGNTIYF. CDR3 bases: TGTGCCAGCAGCTGGGACAGTAGCCTCTCTGGAAACACCATATATTTT.

A word on this clone: The junction differs from germline at one of its ends, possibly a read error. The V gene is TRBV7-9, the J gene TRBJ1-1; 7 positions match TRBD1. CDR3 length equals 13 residues. CDR1 SEHNR and CDR2 FQNEAQ come from the germline V gene (reference sequence). Here the CDR3 DNA reads TGTGCCAGCAGTTTAGGGGGCATCACTGAAGCTTTCTTT. Translating gives CASSLGGITEAFF.

The chain recombines TRBV6-5 with TRBJ2-7, with 9 bases matching TRBD1. The CDR3 loop spans 12 amino acids. V gave up 8 bases and J gave up 4 bases; unmatched junction bases: 3. CDR1 is MNHEY, CDR2 SVGAGI, per germline. The CDR3 DNA reads as TGTGCCAGCGGGGACAGGGTTTACGAGCAGTACTTC. Translated: CASGDRVYEQYF.